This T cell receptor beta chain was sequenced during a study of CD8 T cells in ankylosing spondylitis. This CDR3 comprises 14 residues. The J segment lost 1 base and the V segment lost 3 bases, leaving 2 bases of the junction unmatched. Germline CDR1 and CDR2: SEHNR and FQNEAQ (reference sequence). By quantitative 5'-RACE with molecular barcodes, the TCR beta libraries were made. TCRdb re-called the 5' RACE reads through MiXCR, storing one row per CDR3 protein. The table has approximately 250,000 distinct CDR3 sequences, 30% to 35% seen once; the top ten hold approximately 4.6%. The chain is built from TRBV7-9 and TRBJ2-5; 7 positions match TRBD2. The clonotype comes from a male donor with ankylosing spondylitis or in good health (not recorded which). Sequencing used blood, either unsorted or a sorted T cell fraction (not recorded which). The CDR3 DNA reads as TGTGCCAGCAGCTTCGGGGGGACCCAAGAGACCCAGTACTTC. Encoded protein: CASSFGGTQETQYF.